The clone carrying this T cell receptor beta chain was detected many times. The sample originates from a study of neurological immune-mediated disorders. Described time point: longitudinal time-point 3. From the 5' RACE reads, TCRdb called clonotypes with MiXCR, one entry per CDR3 protein. The sample includes about 80,000 distinct CDR3 sequences, 4.3% of them seen just once. CDR3 length equals 15 residues. Germline lookup yields CDR1 SGHTA and CDR2 FQGNSA. Trimming took off 1 base at V and 3 bases at J, with 12 bases between the two ends. The TCR sequence derives from a woman aged 55-69 years with multiple sclerosis. The rearrangement joins TRBV7-2 to TRBJ1-1; D is possibly TRBD1 (5 bases). Sequenced material: PBMCs. As DNA, the CDR3 is TGTGCCAGCAGCTTAGTGGGGGTTGGGGACACTGAAGCTTTCTTT. Translation gives CASSLVGVGDTEAFF.